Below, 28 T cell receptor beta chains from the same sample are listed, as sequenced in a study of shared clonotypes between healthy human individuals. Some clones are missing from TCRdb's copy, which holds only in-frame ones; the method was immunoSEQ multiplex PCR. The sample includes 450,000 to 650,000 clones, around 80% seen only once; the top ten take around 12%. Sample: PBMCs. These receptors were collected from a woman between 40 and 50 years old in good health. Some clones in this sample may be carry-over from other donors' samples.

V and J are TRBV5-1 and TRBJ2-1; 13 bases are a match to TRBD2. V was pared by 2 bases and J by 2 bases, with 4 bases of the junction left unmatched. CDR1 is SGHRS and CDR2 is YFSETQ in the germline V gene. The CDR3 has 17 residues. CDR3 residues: CASSFQGLAGAYNEQFF. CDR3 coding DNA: TGCGCCAGCAGCTTCCAAGGACTAGCGGGAGCCTACAATGAGCAGTTCTTC.

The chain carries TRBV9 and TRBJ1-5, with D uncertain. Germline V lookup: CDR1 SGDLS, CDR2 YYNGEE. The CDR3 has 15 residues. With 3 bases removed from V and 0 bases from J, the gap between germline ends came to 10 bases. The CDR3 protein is CASSATVLSNQPQHF. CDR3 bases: TGTGCCAGCAGCGCCACAGTCCTTAGCAATCAGCCCCAGCATTTT.

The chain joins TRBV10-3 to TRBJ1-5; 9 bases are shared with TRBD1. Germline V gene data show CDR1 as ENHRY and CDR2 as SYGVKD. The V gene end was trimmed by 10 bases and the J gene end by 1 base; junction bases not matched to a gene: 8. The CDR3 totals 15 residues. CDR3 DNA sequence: TGTGCCACTGCCCGGGACAGGGTAAGCAATCAGCCCCAGCATTTT. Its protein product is CATARDRVSNQPQHF.

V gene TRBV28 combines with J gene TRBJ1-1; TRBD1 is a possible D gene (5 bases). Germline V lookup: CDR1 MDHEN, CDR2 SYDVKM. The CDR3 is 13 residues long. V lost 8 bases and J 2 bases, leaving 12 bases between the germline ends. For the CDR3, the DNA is TGTGCCAGCGGGGGTTTGTTTAACACTGAAGCTTTCTTT. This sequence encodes CASGGLFNTEAFF.

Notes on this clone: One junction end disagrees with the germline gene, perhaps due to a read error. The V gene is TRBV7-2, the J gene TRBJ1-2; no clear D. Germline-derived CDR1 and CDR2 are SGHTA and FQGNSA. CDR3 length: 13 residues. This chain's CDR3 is CASSLVLNSGYTF. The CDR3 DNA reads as TGTGCCAGCAGCTTAGTACTGAACTCTGGCTACACCTTC.

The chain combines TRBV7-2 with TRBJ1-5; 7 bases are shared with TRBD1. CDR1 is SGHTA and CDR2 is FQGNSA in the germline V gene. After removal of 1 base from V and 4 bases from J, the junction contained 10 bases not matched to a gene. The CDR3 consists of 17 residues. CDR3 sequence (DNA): TGTGCCAGCAGCTTAGACCCATGGGACAGCTCAAATCAGCCCCAGCATTTT. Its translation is CASSLDPWDSSNQPQHF.

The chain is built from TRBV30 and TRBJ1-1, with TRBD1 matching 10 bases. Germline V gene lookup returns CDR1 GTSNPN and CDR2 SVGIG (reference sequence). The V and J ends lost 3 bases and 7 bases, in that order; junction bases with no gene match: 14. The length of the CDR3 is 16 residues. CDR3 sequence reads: CAWSHPGTGEGGEAFF. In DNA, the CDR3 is TGTGCCTGGAGCCATCCCGGGACAGGGGAGGGGGGTGAAGCTTTCTTT.

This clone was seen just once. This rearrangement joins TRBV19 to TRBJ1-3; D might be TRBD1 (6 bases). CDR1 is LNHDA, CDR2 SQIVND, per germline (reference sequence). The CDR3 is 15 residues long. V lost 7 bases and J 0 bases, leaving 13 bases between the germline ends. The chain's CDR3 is CASTLGQPSGNTIYF. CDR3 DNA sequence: TGTGCCAGTACCCTGGGACAACCCTCTGGAAACACCATATATTTT.

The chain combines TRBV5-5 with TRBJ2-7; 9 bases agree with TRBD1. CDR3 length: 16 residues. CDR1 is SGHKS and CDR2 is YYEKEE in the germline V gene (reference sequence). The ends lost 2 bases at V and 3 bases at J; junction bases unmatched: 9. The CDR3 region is CASSFGLGQGYYEQYF. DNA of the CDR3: TGTGCCAGCAGCTTTGGGCTAGGACAGGGGTACTACGAGCAGTACTTC.

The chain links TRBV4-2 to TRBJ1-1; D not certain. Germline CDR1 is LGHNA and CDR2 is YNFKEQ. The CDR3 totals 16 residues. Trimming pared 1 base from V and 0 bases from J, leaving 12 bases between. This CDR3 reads CASSQVGSPVNTEAFF. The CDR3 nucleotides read TGTGCCAGCAGCCAAGTGGGTAGCCCAGTGAACACTGAAGCTTTCTTT.

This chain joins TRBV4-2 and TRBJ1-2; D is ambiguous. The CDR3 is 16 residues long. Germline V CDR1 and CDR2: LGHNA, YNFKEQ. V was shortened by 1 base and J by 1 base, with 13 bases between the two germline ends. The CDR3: CASSQGLGKDNYGYTF. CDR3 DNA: TGTGCCAGCAGCCAAGGTTTGGGGAAAGATAACTATGGCTACACCTTC.

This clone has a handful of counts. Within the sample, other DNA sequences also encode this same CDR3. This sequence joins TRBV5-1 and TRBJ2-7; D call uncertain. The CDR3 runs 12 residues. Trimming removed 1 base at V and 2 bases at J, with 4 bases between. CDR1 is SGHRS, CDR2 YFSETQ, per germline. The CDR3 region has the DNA TGCGCCAGCAGCTTGTATGCCTACGAGCAGTACTTC. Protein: CASSLYAYEQYF.

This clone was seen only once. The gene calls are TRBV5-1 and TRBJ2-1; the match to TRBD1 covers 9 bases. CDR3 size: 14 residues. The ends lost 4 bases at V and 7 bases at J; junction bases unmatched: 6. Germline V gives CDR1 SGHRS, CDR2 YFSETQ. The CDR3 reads CASSQGQGNNEQFF. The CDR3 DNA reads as TGCGCCAGCAGCCAGGGACAGGGCAATAATGAGCAGTTCTTC. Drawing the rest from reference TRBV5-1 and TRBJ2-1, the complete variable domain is KAGVTQTPRYLIKTRGQQVTLSCSPISGHRSVSWYQQTPGQGLQFLFEYFSETQRNKGNFPGRFSGRQFSNSRSEMNVSTLELGDSALYLCASSQGQGNNEQFFGPGTRLTVL.

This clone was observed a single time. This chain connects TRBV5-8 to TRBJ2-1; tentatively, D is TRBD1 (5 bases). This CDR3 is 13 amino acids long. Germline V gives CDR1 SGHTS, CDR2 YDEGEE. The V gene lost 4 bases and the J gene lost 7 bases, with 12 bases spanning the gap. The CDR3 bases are TGTGCCAGCAGCCCCCATCCAGGGAATGAGCAGTTCTTC. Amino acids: CASSPHPGNEQFF.

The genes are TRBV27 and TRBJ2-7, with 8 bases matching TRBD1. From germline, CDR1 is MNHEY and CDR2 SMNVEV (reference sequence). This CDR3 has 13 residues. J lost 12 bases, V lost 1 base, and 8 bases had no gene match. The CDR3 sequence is CASSLWQGASPYF. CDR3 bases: TGTGCCAGCAGTTTATGGCAGGGGGCCTCGCCGTACTTC.

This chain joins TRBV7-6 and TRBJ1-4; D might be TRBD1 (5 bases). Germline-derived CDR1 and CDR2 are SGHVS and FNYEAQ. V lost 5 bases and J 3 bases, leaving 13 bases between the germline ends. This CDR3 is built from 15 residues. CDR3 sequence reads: CASSPGGGANEKLFF. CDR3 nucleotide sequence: TGTGCCAGCAGCCCTGGGGGAGGAGCTAATGAAAAACTGTTTTTT.

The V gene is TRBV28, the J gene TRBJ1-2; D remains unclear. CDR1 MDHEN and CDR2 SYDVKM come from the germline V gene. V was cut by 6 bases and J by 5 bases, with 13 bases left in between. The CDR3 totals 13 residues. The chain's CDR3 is CASRPATEYGYTF. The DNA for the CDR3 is TGTGCCAGCAGACCCGCAACAGAGTATGGCTACACCTTC.

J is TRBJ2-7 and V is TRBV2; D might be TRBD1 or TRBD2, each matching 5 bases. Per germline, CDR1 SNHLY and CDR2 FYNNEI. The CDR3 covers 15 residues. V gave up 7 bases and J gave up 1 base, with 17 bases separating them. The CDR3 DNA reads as TGTGCCAGCACGGGTTGGGGGAAGGAATCCTACGAGCAGTACTTC. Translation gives CASTGWGKESYEQYF.

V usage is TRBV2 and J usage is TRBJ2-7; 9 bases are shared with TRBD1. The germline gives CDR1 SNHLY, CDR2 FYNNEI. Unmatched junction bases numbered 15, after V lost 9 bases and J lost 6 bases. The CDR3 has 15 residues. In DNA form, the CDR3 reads TGTGCCAGAAGAGAGCCCGGGACAGGGAAGGGCGAGCAGTACTTC. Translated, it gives CARREPGTGKGEQYF. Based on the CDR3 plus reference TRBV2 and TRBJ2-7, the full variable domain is EPEVTQTPSHQVTQMGQEVILRCVPISNHLYFYWYRQILGQKVEFLVSFYNNEISEKSEIFDDQFSVERPDGSNFTLKIRSTKLEDSAMYFCARREPGTGKGEQYFGPGTRLTVT.

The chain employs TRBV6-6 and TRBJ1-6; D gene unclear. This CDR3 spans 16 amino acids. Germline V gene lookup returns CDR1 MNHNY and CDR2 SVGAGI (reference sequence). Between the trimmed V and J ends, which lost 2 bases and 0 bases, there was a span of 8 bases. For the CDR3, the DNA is TGTGCCAGCAGTTACCTCGTCCGCTCCTATAATTCACCCCTCCACTTT. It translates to CASSYLVRSYNSPLHF.

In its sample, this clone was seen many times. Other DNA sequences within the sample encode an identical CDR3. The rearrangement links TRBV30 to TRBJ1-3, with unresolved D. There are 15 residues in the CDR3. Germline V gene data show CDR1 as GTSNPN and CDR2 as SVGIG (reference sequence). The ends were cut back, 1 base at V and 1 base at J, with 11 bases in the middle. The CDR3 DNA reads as TGTGCCTGGAGTGACGGGAGAGGATCTGGAAACACCATATATTTT. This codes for CAWSDGRGSGNTIYF.

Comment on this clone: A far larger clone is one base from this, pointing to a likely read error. The CDR3 DNA follows: TGTGCCAGCAGCCTACCAGTAGTCGGACAGGTGATGAACACTGAAGCTTTCTTT. Translated: CASSLPVVGQVMNTEAFF. This chain links TRBV7-9 with TRBJ1-1; TRBD1 matches at 7 bases. After removal of 5 bases from V and 0 bases from J, the junction contained 15 bases not matched to a gene. The CDR3 length is 18 residues. Germline-derived CDR1 and CDR2 are SEHNR and FQNEAQ (reference sequence).

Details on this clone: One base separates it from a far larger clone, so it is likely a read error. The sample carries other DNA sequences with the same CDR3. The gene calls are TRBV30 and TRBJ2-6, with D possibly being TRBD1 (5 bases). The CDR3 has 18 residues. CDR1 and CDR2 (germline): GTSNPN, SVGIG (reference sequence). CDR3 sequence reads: CAWSVDQGSYSGANVLTF. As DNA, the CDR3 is TGTGCCTGGAGTGTAGACCAGGGTTCATACTCTGGGGCCAATGTCCTGACTTTC.

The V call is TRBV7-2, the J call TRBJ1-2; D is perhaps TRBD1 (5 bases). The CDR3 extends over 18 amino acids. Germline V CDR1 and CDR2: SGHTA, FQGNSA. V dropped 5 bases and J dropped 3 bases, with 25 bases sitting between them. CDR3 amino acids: CASSPSLTRDVHHYGYTF. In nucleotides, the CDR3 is TGTGCCAGCAGCCCCAGCCTAACCCGGGACGTCCACCACTATGGCTACACCTTC. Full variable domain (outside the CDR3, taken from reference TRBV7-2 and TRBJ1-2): GAGVSQSPSNKVTEKGKDVELRCDPISGHTALYWYRQSLGQGLEFLIYFQGNSAPDKSGLPSDRFSAERTGGSVSTLTIQRTQQEDSAVYLCASSPSLTRDVHHYGYTFGSGTRLTVV.

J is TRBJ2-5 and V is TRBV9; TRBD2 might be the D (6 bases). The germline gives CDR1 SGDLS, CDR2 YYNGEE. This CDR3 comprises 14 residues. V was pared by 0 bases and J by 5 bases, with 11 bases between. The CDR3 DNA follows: TGTGCCAGCAGCGTAGATCTGGAGGGGGAGACCCAGTACTTC. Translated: CASSVDLEGETQYF. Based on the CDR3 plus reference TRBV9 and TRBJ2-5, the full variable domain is DSGVTQTPKHLITATGQRVTLRCSPRSGDLSVYWYQQSLDQGLQFLIQYYNGEERAKGNILERFSAQQFPDLHSELNLSSLELGDSALYFCASSVDLEGETQYFGPGTRLLVL.

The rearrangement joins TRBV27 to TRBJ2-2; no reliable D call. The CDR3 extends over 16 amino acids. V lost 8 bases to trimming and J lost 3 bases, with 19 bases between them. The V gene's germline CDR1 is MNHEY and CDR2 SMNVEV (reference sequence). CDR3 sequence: CASGPHHGSDTGELFF. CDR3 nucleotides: TGTGCCAGCGGGCCCCATCACGGCTCAGACACCGGGGAGCTGTTTTTT.

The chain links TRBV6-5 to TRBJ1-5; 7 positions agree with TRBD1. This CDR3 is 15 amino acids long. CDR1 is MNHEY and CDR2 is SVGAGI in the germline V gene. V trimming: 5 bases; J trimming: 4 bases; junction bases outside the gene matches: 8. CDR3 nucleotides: TGTGCCAGCAGTCAATACAGGGGAGGGAATCAGCCCCAGCATTTT. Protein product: CASSQYRGGNQPQHF.

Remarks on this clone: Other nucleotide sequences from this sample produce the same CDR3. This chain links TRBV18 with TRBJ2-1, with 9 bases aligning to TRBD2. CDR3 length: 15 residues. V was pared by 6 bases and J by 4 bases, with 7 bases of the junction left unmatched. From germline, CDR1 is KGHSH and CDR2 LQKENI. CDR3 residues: CASSPTSGHYNEQFF. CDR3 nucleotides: TGTGCCAGCTCCCCGACTAGCGGCCATTACAATGAGCAGTTCTTC.